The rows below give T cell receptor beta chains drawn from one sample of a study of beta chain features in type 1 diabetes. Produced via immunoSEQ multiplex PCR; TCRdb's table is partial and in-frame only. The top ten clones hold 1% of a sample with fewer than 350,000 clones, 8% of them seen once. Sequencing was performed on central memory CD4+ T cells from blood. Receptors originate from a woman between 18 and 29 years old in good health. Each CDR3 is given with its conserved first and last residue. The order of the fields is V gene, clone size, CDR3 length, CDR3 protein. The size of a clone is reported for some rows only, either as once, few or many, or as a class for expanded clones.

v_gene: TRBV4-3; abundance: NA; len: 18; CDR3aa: CASSQRVSSGSSTDTQYF
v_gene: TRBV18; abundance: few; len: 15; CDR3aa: CASSRDSANTGELFF
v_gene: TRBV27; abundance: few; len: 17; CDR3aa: CASSSRIGQGNTGELFF
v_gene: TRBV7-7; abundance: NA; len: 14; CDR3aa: CASSPETGGGGQFF
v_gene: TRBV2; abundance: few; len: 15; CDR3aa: CASSATFWSAYEQYF
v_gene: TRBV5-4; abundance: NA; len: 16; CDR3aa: CASSLLGQGAVEGYTF
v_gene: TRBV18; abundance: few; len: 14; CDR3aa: CASSPRQSNTEAFF
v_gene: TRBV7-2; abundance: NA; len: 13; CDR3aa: CASSLPQIYGYTF
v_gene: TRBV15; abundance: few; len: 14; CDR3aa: CATSRDQGQETQYF
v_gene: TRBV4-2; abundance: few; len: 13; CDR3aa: CASSQPPGGTQYF
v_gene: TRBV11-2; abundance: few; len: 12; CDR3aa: CASSLQWNEQFF
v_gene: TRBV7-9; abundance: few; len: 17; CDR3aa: CASSSGVLAGGTDTQYF
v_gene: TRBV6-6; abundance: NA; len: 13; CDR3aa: CASRSSNQNIQYF
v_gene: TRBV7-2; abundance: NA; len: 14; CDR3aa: CASTPRGVWDTQYF
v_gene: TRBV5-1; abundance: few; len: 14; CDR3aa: CASSLGGMDYEQYF
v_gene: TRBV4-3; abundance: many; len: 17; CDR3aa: CASSQEFSGGSTDTQYF
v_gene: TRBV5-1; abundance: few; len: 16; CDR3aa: CASSWITGGASYEQYF
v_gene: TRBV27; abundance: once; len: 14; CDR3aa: CASSLAGSGAVYTF
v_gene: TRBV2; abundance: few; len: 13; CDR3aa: CASTLSSEGTQYF
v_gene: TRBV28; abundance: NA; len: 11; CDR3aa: CASSLGRTQYF
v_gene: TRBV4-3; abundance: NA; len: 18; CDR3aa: CASSQERRGLVGIDTQYF
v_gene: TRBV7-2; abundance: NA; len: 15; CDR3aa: CASSLYGHSNQPQHF
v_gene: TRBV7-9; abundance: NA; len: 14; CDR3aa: CASSFETGGTTQYF
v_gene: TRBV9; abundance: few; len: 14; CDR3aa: CASSARQGGTEAFF